These 7 T cell receptor beta chains share one sample of origin, sequenced in a study of radiotherapy plus CTLA-4 blockade in lung cancer. TCRdb's copy holds only in-frame clones and misses some; the assay was immunoSEQ multiplex PCR. The sample records roughly 30,000 clones, 78% being singletons. The specimen comprised peripheral blood, sampled from a patient treated with radiotherapy plus ipilimumab. The receptors were gathered from a human donor with non-small cell lung cancer who had stable disease on radiotherapy plus ipilimumab.

V is TRBV27 and J is TRBJ1-1; 8 nucleotides align to TRBD1. The V gene's germline CDR1 is MNHEY and CDR2 SMNVEV (reference sequence). With 8 bases clipped from V and 7 bases from J, the junction kept 15 bases outside the gene matches. The CDR3 runs to 15 residues. The CDR3 nucleotides read TGTGCCAGCCTCCCCCAGGGGGCGCTTGGGCATGAAGCTTTCTTT. Its translation: CASLPQGALGHEAFF.

The chain has TRBV6-1 and TRBJ2-7; 8 bases are a match to TRBD1. The CDR3 has 14 residues. CDR1 and CDR2 from the germline V gene are MNHNS and SASEGT. V dropped 8 bases and J dropped 0; count of bases not matched to a gene: 6. The CDR3 spells CASSTGGSSYEQYF. In DNA form, the CDR3 reads TGTGCCAGCTCAACAGGGGGGAGCTCCTACGAGCAGTACTTC.

The V gene is TRBV4-3, the J gene TRBJ1-3; D is perhaps TRBD1 (6 bases). This CDR3 spans 14 amino acids. The germline V gene has CDR1 LGHNA and CDR2 YSLEER. Trimming removed 4 bases from V and 4 bases from J, with 11 bases in between. CDR3 bases: TGCGCCAGCAGCCCTTCCGGGACAGGAAACACCATATATTTT. It encodes CASSPSGTGNTIYF.

This rearrangement joins TRBV11-2 to TRBJ1-3; D uncertain. CDR3 length: 12 residues. Per germline, CDR1 SGHAT and CDR2 FQNNGV. Trimming left V 1 base short and J 10 bases short, with 8 bases between. The CDR3 protein is CASSLVAGTIYF. Written as DNA, the CDR3 is TGTGCCAGCAGCTTAGTGGCAGGAACCATATATTTT.

The CDR3 DNA reads as TGTGCCAGCAGCTTAGACGCTGGGACAGCCCAGCCCCAGCATTTT. Its protein is CASSLDAGTAQPQHF. The gene calls are TRBV7-6 and TRBJ1-5, with 7 bases that match TRBD1. Germline V gives CDR1 SGHVS, CDR2 FNYEAQ. The CDR3 extends over 15 amino acids. V shed 1 base and J 7 bases; nucleotides not matched to a gene: 7. The full variable domain, in which reference TRBV7-6 and TRBJ1-5 provide the parts outside the CDR3, is GAGVSQSPRYKVTKRGQDVALRCDPISGHVSLYWYRQALGQGPEFLTYFNYEAQQDKSGLPNDRFSAERPEGSISTLTIQRTEQRDSAMYRCASSLDAGTAQPQHFGDGTRLSIL.

The chain recombines TRBV27 with TRBJ2-7; D gene ambiguous. CDR3 length equals 15 residues. Germline CDR1 and CDR2: MNHEY and SMNVEV (reference sequence). The germline V and J ends were trimmed by 5 bases and 5 bases, with 19 bases remaining between them. The CDR3 nucleotides read TGTGCCAGCAGTCCCTTCTATGAAGGGATCCACGAGCAGTACTTC. Encoded protein: CASSPFYEGIHEQYF.

The chain combines TRBV7-2 with TRBJ1-2; D ambiguous. Germline assignment: CDR1 SGHTA and CDR2 FQGNSA. CDR3 length equals 15 residues. Trimming took 2 bases from V and 8 from J, leaving 18 bases between them. The CDR3 DNA is TGTGCCAGCAGCTTAAGAGGAAACCCCTTAGAAGGCTACACCTTC. Translation: CASSLRGNPLEGYTF.